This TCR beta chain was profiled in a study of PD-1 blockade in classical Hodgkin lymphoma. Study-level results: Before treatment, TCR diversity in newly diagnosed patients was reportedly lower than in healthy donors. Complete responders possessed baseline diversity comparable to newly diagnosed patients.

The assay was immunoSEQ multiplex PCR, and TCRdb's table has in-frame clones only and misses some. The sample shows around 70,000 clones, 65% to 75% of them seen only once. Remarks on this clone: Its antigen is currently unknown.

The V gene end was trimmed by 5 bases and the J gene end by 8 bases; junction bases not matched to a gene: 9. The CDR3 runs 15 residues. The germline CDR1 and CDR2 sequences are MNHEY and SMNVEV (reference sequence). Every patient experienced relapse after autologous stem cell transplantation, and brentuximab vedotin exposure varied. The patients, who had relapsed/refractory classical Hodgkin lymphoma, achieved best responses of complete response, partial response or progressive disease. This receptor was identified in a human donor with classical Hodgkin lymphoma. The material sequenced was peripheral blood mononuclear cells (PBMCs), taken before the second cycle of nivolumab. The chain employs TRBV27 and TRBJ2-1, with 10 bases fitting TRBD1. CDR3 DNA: TGTGCCAGCAGTCTCCGGGACAGGGGAGGGGATGAGCAGTTCTTC. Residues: CASSLRDRGGDEQFF.